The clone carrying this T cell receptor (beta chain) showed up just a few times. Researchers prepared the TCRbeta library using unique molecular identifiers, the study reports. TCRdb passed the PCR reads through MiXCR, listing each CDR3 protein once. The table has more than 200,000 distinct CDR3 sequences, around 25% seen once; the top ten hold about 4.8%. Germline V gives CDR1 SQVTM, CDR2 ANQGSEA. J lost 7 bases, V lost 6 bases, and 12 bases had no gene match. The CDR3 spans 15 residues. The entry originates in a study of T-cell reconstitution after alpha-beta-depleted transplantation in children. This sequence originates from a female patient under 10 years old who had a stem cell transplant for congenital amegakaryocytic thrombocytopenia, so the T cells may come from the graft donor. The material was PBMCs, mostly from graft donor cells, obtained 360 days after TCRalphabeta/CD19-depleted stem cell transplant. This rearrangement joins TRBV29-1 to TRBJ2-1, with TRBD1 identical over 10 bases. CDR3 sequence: CSVDRGKIHGNEQFF. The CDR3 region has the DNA TGCAGCGTGGACAGGGGGAAGATACATGGAAATGAGCAGTTCTTC.